This T cell receptor beta chain was captured by sequencing in a study of cytomegalovirus exposure and HLA in healthy donors. Study-level results: Later analysis showed most CMV-associated TCR beta chains appearing HLA-restricted. In a later analysis, TCR beta V- and J-gene trimming showed a link to a missense DCLRE1C variant. CMV serostatus stood as the only immune exposure information on hand.

This clone was counted a few times. The antigen is unknown. It was with 60 Vbeta and 13 Jbeta primers that the PCR ran. Data came from immunoSEQ multiplex PCR; TCRdb stores just in-frame clones and leaves some out. The sample has fewer than 200,000 clones; approximately 71% are singletons. This TCR was sampled from a woman between 18 and 30 years old in good health and CMV-seropositive. The sample consisted of PBMCs.

This CDR3 reads CAWSGTRAQPQHF. In nucleotides, the CDR3 is TGTGCCTGGAGTGGCACCAGGGCGCAGCCCCAGCATTTT. This chain joins TRBV30 and TRBJ1-5, with D possibly TRBD1 on 5 matching bases. The CDR3 sequence is 13 residues long. Trimming shortened V by 1 base and J by 7 bases, and 11 bases separated the two germline ends. Germline lookup yields CDR1 GTSNPN and CDR2 SVGIG (reference sequence).